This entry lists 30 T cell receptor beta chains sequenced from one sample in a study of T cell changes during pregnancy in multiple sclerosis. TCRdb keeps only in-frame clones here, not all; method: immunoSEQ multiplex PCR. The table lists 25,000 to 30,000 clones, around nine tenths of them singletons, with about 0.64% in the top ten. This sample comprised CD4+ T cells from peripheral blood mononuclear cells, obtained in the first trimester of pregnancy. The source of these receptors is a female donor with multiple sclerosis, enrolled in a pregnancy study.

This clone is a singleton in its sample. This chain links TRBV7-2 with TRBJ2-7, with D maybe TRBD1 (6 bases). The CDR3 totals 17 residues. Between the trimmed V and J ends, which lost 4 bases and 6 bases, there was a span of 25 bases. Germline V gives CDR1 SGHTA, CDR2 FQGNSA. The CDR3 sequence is CASSSKGVGTATPEQYF. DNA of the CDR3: TGTGCCAGCAGCTCCAAGGGGGTTGGGACGGCCACCCCCGAGCAGTACTTC. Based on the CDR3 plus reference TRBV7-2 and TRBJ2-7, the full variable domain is GAGVSQSPSNKVTEKGKDVELRCDPISGHTALYWYRQSLGQGLEFLIYFQGNSAPDKSGLPSDRFSAERTGGSVSTLTIQRTQQEDSAVYLCASSSKGVGTATPEQYFGPGTRLTVT.

The CDR3 loop is CASSYRRGQAYEQYF. The CDR3 coding sequence is TGTGCCAGCAGTTACCGCAGGGGCCAAGCCTACGAGCAGTACTTC. The V call is TRBV6-6, the J call TRBJ2-7; D might be TRBD1 (6 bases). Per germline, CDR1 MNHNY and CDR2 SVGAGI (reference sequence). V lost 2 bases, J lost 2 bases, and 13 bases lay in between. CDR3 length equals 15 residues.

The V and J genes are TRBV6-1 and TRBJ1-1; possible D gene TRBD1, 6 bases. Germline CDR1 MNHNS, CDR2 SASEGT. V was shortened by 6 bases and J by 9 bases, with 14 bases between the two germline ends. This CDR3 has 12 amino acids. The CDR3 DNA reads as TGTGCCAGCAGAGAGACAGGTGGGAAAGCTTTCTTT. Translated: CASRETGGKAFF.

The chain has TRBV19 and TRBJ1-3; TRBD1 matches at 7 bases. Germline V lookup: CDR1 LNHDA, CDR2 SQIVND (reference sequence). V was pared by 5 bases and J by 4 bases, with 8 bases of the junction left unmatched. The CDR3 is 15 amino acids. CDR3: CASSPPGTAGNTIYF. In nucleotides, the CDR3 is TGTGCCAGTAGTCCCCCTGGGACAGCCGGAAACACCATATATTTT.

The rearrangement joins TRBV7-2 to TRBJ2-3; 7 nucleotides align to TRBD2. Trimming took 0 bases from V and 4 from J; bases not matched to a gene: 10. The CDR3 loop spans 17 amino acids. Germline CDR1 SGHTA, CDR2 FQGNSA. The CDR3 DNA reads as TGTGCCAGCAGCTTAGCGCTCGGGGGGAGGGCAGCAGATACGCAGTATTTT. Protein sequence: CASSLALGGRAADTQYF. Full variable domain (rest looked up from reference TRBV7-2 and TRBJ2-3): GAGVSQSPSNKVTEKGKDVELRCDPISGHTALYWYRQSLGQGLEFLIYFQGNSAPDKSGLPSDRFSAERTGGSVSTLTIQRTQQEDSAVYLCASSLALGGRAADTQYFGPGTRLTVL.

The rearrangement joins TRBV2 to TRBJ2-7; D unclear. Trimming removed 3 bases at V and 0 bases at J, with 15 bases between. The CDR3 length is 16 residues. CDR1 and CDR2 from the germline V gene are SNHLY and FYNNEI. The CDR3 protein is CASSDSMFMSSYEQYF. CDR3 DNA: TGTGCCAGCAGTGACTCGATGTTTATGAGCTCCTACGAGCAGTACTTC.

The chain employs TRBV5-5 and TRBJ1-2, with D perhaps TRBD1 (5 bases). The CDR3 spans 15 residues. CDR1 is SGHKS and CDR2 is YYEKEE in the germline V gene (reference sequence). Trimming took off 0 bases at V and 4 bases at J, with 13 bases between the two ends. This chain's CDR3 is CASSLVWGVAYGYTF. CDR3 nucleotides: TGTGCCAGCAGCTTGGTATGGGGGGTCGCCTATGGCTACACCTTC.

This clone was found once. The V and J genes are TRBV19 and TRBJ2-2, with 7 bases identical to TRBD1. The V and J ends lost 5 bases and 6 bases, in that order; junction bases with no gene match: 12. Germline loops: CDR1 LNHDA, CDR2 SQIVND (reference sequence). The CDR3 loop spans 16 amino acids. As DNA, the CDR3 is TGTGCCAGTAGTTTTCGGACAGGAGCGAGATCCGGGGAGCTGTTTTTT. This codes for CASSFRTGARSGELFF.

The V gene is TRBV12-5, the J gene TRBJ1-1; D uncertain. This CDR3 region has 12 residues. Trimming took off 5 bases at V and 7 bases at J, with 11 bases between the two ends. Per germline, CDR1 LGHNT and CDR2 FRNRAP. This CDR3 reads CASGTLDGEAFF. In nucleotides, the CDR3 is TGTGCTAGTGGTACGCTAGACGGTGAAGCTTTCTTT.

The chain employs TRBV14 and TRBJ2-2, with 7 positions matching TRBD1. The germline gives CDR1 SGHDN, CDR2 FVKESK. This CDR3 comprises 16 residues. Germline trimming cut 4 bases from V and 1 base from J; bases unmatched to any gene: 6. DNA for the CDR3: TGTGCCAGCAGCCCCGGACAGGTAGAGAACACCGGGGAGCTGTTTTTT. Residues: CASSPGQVENTGELFF.

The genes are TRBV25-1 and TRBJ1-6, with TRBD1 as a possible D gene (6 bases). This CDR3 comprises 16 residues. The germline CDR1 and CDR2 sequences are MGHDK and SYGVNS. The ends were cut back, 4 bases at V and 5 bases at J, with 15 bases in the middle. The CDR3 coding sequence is TGTGCCAGCAGTGCTATGGGAACAGGGAATAATTCACCCCTCCACTTT. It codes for CASSAMGTGNNSPLHF. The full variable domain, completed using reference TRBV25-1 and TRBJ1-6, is EADIYQTPRYLVIGTGKKITLECSQTMGHDKMYWYQQDPGMELHLIHYSYGVNSTEKGDLSSESTVSRIRTEHFPLTLESARPSHTSQYLCASSAMGTGNNSPLHFGNGTRLTVT.

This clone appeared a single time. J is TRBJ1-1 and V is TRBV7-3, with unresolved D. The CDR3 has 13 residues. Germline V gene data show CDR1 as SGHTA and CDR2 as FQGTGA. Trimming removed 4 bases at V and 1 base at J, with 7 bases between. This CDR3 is CASSYDTNTEAFF. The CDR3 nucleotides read TGTGCCAGCAGCTACGACACGAACACTGAAGCTTTCTTT.

CDR3 bases: TGCGCCAGCAGCTCCTCCGGGACTCACTACGAGCAGTACTTC. This gives the protein CASSSSGTHYEQYF. V and J are TRBV5-1 and TRBJ2-7, with a weak D call TRBD2 (6 bases). The CDR3 runs 14 residues. The germline CDR1 and CDR2 sequences are SGHRS and YFSETQ. V lost 3 bases to trimming and J lost 3 bases, with 13 bases between them. Together with reference TRBV5-1 and TRBJ2-7, the CDR3 gives the full variable domain: KAGVTQTPRYLIKTRGQQVTLSCSPISGHRSVSWYQQTPGQGLQFLFEYFSETQRNKGNFPGRFSGRQFSNSRSEMNVSTLELGDSALYLCASSSSGTHYEQYFGPGTRLTVT.

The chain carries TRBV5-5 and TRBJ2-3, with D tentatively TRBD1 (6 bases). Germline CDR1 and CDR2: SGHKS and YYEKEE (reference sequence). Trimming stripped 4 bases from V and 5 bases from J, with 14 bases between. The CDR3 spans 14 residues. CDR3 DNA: TGTGCCAGCAGCAGGGCAACAGGGAAAGATACGCAGTATTTT. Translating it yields CASSRATGKDTQYF.

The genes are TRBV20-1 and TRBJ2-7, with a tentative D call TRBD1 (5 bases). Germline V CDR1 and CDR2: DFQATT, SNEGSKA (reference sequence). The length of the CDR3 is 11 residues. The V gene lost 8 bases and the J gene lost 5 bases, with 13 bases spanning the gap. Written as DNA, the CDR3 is TGCAGTCCTTCTCCAGGGCACGAGCAGTACTTC. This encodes CSPSPGHEQYF.

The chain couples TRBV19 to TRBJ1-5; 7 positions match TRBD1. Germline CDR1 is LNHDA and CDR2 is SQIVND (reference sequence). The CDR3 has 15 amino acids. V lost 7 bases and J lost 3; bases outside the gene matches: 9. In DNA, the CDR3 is TGTGCCAGTACCGGACAGGACGAGCTCAATCAGCCCCAGCATTTT. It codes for CASTGQDELNQPQHF.

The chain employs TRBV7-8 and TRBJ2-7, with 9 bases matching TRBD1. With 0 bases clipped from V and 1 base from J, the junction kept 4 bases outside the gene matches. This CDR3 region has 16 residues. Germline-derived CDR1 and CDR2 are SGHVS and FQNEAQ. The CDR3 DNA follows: TGTGCCAGCAGCTTAGCCCCGGGACAGGGTTCCTACGAGCAGTACTTC. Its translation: CASSLAPGQGSYEQYF.

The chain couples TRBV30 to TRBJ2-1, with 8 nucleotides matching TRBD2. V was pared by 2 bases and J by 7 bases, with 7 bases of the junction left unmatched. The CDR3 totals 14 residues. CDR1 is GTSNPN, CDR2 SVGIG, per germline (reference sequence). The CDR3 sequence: CAWSRTSRRNEQFF. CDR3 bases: TGTGCCTGGAGTCGGACTAGCCGGCGTAATGAGCAGTTCTTC.

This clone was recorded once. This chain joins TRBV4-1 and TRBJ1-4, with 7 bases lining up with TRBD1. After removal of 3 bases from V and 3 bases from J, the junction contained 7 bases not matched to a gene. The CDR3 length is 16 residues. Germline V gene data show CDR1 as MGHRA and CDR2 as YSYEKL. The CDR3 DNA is TGCGCCAGCAGCCAGAGACAGGGTGTGGCTAATGAAAAACTGTTTTTT. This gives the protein CASSQRQGVANEKLFF.

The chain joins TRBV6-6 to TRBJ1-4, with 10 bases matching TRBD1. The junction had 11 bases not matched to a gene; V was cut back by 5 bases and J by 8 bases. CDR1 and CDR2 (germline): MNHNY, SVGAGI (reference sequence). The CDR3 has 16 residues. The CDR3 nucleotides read TGTGCCAGCAGTGTTCACGCCGGGACAGGGGTAGAAAAACTGTTTTTT. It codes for CASSVHAGTGVEKLFF.

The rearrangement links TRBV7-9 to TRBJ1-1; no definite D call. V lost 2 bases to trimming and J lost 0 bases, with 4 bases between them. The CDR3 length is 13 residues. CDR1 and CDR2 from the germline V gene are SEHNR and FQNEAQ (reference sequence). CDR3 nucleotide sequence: TGTGCCAGCAGCTTATACTTGAACACTGAAGCTTTCTTT. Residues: CASSLYLNTEAFF.

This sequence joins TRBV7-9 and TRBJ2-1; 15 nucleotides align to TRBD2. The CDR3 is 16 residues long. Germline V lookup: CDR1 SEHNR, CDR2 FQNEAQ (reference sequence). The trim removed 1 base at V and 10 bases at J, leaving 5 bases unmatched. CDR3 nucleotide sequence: TGTGCCAGCAGCTTAGGGACTAGCGGGGGGGCCTGGGAGCAGTTCTTC. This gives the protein CASSLGTSGGAWEQFF.

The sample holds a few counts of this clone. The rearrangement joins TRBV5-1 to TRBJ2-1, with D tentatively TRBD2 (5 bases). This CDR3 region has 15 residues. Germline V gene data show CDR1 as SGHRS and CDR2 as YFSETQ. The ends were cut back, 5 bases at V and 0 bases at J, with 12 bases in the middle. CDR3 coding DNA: TGCGCCAGCAGAGGTGGGGAGTACTCCTACAATGAGCAGTTCTTC. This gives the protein CASRGGEYSYNEQFF.

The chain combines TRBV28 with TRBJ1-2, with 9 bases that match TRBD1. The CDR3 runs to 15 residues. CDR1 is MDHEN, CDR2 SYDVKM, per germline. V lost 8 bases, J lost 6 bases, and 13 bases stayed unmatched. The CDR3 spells CASYAWGQGLHGYTF. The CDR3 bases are TGTGCCAGCTATGCCTGGGGACAGGGCCTTCATGGCTACACCTTC.

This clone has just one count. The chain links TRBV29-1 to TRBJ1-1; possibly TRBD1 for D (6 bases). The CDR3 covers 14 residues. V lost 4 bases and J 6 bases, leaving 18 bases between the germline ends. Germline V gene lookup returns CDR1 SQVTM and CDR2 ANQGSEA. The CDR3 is CSVVGGRNLAEAFF. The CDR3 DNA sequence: TGCAGCGTTGTCGGGGGGCGGAATTTGGCTGAAGCTTTCTTT.

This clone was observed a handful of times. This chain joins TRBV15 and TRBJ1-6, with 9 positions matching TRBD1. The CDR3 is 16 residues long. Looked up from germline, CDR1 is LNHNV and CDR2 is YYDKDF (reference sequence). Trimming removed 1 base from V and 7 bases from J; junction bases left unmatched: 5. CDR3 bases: TGTGCCACCAGCAGAGCATTGGGACAGGGAAATTCACCCCTCCACTTT. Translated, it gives CATSRALGQGNSPLHF. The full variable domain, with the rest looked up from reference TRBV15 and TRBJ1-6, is DAMVIQNPRYQVTQFGKPVTLSCSQTLNHNVMYWYQQKSSQAPKLLFHYYDKDFNNEADTPDNFQSRRPNTSFCFLDIRSPGLGDTAMYLCATSRALGQGNSPLHFGNGTRLTVT.

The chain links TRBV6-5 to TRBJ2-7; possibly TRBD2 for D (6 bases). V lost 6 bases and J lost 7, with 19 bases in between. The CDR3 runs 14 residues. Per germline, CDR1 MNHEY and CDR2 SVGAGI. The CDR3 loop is CASSLGLAMVEQYF. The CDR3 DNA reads TGTGCCAGCAGCCTAGGTCTAGCGATGGTGGAGCAGTACTTC.

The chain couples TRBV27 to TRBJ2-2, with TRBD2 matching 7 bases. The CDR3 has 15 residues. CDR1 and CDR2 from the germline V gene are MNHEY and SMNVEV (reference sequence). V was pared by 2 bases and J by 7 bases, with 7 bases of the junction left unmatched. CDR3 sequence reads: CASSLAYGGFGELFF. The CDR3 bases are TGTGCCAGCAGTTTAGCTTACGGGGGGTTCGGGGAGCTGTTTTTT.

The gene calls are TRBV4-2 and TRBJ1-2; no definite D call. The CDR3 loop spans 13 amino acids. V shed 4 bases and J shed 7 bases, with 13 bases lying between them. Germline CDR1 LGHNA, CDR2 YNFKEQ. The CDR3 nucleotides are TGTGCCAGCAGCCCGAACAAAGAGGGTGGCTACACCTTC. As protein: CASSPNKEGGYTF.

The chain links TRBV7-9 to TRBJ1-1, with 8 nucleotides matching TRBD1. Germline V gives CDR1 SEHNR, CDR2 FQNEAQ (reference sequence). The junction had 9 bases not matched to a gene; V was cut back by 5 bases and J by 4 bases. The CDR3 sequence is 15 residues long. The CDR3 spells CASSLLGTGLTEAFF. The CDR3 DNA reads TGTGCCAGCAGCCTACTCGGGACAGGCCTCACTGAAGCTTTCTTT.